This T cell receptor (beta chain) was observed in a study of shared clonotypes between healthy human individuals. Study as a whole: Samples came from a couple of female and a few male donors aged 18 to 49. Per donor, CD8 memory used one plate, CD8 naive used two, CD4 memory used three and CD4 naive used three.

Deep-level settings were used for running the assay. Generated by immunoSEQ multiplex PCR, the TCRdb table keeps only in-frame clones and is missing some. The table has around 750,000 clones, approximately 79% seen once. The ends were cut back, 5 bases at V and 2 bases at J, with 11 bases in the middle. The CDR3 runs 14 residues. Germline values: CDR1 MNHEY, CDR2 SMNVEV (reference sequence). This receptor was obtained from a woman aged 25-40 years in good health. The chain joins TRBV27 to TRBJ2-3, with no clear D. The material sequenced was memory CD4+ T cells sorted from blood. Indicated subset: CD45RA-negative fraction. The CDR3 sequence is CASSVRTATDTQYF. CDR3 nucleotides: TGTGCCAGCAGTGTCCGCACTGCCACAGATACGCAGTATTTT.